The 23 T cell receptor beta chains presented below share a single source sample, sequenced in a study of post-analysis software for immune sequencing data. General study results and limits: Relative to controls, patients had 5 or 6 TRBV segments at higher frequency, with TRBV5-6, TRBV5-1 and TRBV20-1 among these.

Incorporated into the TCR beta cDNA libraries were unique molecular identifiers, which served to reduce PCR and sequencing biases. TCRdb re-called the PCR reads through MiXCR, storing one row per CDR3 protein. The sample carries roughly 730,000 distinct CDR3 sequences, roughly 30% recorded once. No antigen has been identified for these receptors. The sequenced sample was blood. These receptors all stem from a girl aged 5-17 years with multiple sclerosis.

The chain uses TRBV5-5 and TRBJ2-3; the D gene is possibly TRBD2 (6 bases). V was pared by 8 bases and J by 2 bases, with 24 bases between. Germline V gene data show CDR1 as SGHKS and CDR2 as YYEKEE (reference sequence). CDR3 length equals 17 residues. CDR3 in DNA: TGTGCCAGTGGATCGACCAGGACGGGGGTTAACACAGATACGCAGTATTTT. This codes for CASGSTRTGVNTDTQYF. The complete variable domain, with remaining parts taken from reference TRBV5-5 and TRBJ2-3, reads DAGVTQSPTHLIKTRGQQVTLRCSPISGHKSVSWYQQVLGQGPQFIFQYYEKEERGRGNFPDRFSARQFPNYSSELNVNALLLGDSALYLCASGSTRTGVNTDTQYFGPGTRLTVL.

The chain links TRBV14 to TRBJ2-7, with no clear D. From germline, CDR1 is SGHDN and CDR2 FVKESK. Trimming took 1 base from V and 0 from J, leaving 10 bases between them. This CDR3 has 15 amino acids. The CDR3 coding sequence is TGTGCCAGCAGCCAAGGGCAGTACGGCTCCTACGAGCAGTACTTC. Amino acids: CASSQGQYGSYEQYF.

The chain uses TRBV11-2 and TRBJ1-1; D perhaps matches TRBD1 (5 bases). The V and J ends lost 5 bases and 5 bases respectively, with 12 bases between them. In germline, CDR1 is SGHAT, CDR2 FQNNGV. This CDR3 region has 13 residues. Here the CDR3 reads CASSHSGGTEAFF. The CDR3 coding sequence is TGTGCCAGCAGCCATAGCGGGGGGACTGAAGCTTTCTTT. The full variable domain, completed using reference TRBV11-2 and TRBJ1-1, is EAGVAQSPRYKIIEKRQSVAFWCNPISGHATLYWYQQILGQGPKLLIQFQNNGVVDDSQLPKDRFSAERLKGVDSTLKIQPAKLEDSAVYLCASSHSGGTEAFFGQGTRLTVV.

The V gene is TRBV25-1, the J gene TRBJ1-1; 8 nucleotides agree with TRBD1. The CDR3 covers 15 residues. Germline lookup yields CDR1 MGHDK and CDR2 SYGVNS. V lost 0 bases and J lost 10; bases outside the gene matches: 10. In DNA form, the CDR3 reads TGTGCCAGCAGTGAATATATTGCGCACAGGGGGGGAGCTTTCTTT. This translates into CASSEYIAHRGGAFF.

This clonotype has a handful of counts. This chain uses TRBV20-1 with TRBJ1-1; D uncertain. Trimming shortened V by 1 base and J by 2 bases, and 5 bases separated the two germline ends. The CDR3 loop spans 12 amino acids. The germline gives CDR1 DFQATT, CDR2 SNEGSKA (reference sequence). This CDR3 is CSARAVNTEAFF. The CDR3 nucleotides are TGCAGTGCTAGAGCCGTCAACACTGAAGCTTTCTTT.

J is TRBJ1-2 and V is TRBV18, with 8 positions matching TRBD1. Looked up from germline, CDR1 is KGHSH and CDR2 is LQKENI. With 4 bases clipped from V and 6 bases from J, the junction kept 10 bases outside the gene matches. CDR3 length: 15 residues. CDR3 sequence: CASSHPRQGSNGYTF. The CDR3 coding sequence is TGTGCCAGCTCACATCCTCGACAGGGGTCCAATGGCTACACCTTC.

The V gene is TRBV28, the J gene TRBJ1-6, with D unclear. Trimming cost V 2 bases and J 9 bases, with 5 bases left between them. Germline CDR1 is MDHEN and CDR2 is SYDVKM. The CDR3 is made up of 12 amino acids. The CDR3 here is CASSLDASPLHF. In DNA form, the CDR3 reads TGTGCCAGCAGTTTAGATGCTTCACCCCTCCACTTT.

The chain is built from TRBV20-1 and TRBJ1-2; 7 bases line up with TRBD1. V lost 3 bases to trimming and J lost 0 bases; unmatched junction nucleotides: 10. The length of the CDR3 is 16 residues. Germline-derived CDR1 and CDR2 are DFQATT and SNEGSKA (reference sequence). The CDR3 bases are TGCAGTGCTAGCGGGGGACAGAGAGCAGCTAACTATGGCTACACCTTC. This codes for CSASGGQRAANYGYTF.

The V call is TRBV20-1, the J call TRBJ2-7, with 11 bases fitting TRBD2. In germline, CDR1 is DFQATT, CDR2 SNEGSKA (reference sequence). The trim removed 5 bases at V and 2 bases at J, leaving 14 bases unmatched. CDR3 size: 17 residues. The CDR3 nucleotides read TGCAGTGCTTCCGGTCCCTCTAGCGGGGGGCTAACCTACGAGCAGTACTTC. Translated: CSASGPSSGGLTYEQYF.

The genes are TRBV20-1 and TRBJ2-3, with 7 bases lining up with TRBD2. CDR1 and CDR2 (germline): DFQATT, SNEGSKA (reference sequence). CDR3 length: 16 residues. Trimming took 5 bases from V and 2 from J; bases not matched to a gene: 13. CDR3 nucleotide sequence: TGCAGTGCTGTCCCCCTGACTAGCCTAGCCACAGATACGCAGTATTTT. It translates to CSAVPLTSLATDTQYF.

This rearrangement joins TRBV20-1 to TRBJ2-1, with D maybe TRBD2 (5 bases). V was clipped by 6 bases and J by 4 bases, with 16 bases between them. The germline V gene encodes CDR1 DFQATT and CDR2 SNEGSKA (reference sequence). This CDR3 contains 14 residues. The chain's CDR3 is CSARDQEFYNEQFF. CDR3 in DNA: TGCAGTGCCCGGGATCAGGAGTTTTACAATGAGCAGTTCTTC.

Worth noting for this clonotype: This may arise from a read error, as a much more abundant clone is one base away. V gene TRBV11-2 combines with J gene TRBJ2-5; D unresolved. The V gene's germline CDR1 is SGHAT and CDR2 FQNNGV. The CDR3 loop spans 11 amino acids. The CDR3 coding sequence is TGTGGCAGCTCGTATTGGGAGACCCAGTACTTC. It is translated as CGSSYWETQYF.

The CDR3 region is CASSLVAGTGQETQFF. The DNA for the CDR3 is TGCGCCAGCAGCTTGGTAGCGGGGACTGGACAAGAGACCCAGTTCTTC. The V gene is TRBV5-1, the J gene TRBJ2-5; 8 positions match TRBD2. Judging by the DNA end, TRBJ2-1 fits better; the J call may be wrong. Germline V lookup: CDR1 SGHRS, CDR2 YFSETQ. The CDR3 totals 16 residues.

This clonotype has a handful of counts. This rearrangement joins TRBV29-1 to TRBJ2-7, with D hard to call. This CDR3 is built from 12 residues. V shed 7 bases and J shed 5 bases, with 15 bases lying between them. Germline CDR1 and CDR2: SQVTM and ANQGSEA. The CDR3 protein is CSGATTQNEQYF. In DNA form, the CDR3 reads TGCAGCGGGGCCACAACTCAAAACGAGCAGTACTTC.

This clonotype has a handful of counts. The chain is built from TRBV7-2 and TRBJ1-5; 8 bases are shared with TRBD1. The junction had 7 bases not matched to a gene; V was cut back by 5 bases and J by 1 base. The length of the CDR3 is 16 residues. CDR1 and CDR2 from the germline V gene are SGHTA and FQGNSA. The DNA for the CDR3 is TGTGCCAGCAGCAAATCCGGGACAGGCAGCAATCAGCCCCAGCATTTT. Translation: CASSKSGTGSNQPQHF.

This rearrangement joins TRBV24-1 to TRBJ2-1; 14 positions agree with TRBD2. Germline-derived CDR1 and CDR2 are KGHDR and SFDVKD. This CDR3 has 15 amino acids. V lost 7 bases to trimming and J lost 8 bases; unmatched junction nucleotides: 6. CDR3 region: CATSPGTSGSDEQFF. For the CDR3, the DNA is TGTGCCACCAGCCCCGGGACTAGCGGGAGCGATGAGCAGTTCTTC.

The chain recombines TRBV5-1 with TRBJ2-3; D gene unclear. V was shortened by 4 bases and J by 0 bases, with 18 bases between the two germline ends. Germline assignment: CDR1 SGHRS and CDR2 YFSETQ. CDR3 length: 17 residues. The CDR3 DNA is TGCGCCAGCAGCCTGAGACCACAATCTTCTAGCACAGATACGCAGTATTTT. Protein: CASSLRPQSSSTDTQYF.

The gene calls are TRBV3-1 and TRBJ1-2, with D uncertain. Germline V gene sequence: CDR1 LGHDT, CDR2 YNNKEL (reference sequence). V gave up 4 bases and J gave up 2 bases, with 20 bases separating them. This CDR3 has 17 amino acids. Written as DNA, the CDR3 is TGTGCCAGCAGCCGCGCCCGCGACGGCAAATTCAACTATGGCTACACCTTC. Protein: CASSRARDGKFNYGYTF.

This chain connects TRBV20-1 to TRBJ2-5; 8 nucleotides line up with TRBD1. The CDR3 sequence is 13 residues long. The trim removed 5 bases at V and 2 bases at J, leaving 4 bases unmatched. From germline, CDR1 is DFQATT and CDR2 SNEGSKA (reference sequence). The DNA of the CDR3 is TGCAGTGCTTCGAGACAGGGGCAAGAGACCCAGTACTTC. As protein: CSASRQGQETQYF.

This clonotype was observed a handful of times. The DNA for the CDR3 is TGTGCCAGCAGCTTATTGGGGAATCAAGAGACCCAGTACTTC. This sequence encodes CASSLLGNQETQYF. The chain couples TRBV7-2 to TRBJ2-5; D remains unclear. The V end lost 2 bases, the J end lost 2 bases, and 9 bases lay between the germline ends. From germline, CDR1 is SGHTA and CDR2 FQGNSA. This CDR3 is built from 14 residues.

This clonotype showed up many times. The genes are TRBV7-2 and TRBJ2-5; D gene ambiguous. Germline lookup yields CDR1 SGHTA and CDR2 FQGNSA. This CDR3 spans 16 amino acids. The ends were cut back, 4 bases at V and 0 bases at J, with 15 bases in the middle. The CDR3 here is CASSSLGRSYQETQYF. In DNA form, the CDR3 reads TGTGCCAGCAGCTCTCTCGGCAGGTCGTACCAAGAGACCCAGTACTTC.

The CDR3 DNA is TGTGCCACCAGTGATTTGCGGGGATTTCAGCCCCAGCATTTT. Amino acids: CATSDLRGFQPQHF. The genes are TRBV24-1 and TRBJ1-5; no reliable D call. Trimming cost V 0 bases and J 6 bases, with 8 bases left between them. Germline V gene lookup returns CDR1 KGHDR and CDR2 SFDVKD. This CDR3 is 14 amino acids long.

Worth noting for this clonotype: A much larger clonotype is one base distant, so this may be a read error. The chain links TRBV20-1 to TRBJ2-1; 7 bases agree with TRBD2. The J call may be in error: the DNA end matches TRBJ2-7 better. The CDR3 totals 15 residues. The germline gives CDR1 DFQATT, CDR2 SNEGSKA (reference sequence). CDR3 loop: CSARPLASSYNEQYF. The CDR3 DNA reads TGCAGTGCTAGACCACTAGCGAGCTCCTACAATGAGCAGTACTTC.